Listed here are 27 T cell receptor beta chains from one sample, sequenced in a study of shared T cell receptors in the human thymus. Some clones are missing from TCRdb's copy, which holds only in-frame ones; the method was immunoSEQ multiplex PCR. This sample has under 850,000 clones; roughly 88% occur once, and the top ten carry about 0.01%. The sample also formed part of further work on human thymus T cells.

The specimen was thymocytes. The receptors were gathered from a boy less than two years old with a congenital heart defect.

The gene calls are TRBV28 and TRBJ1-4; 8 bases match TRBD1. With V trimmed by 3 bases and J by 0 bases, 6 bases remained unmatched. The CDR3 has 17 residues. Germline CDR1 reads MDHEN; CDR2 reads SYDVKM. The CDR3 sequence: CASSFWDRTPTNEKLFF. CDR3 DNA sequence: TGTGCCAGCAGTTTTTGGGACAGGACCCCAACTAATGAAAAACTGTTTTTT.

This clone is a singleton in its sample. This chain links TRBV4-3 with TRBJ2-7; 9 nucleotides agree with TRBD1. Germline V gene data show CDR1 as LGHNA and CDR2 as YSLEER. CDR3 size: 16 residues. The V segment lost 0 bases and the J segment 3 bases; nucleotides outside the gene matches: 6. The DNA for the CDR3 is TGCGCCAGCAGCCAAGAAATAGGACAGGGGTTCTACGAGCAGTACTTC. Residues: CASSQEIGQGFYEQYF.

On this clone: At one of its ends the junction is not consistent with the germline gene, which may arise from a read error. The chain combines TRBV5-4 with TRBJ2-1; the match to TRBD2 covers 9 bases. The CDR3 loop spans 14 amino acids. Germline lookup yields CDR1 SGHNT and CDR2 YYREEE (reference sequence). The CDR3 nucleotides are TGTGCGAGCAGGAGACTAGCGGAGTTGGATGAGCAGTTCTTC. The encoded protein is CASRRLAELDEQFF. The full variable domain, rest sourced from reference TRBV5-4 and TRBJ2-1, is ETGVTQSPTHLIKTRGQQVTLRCSSQSGHNTVSWYQQALGQGPQFIFQYYREEENGRGNFPPRFSGLQFPNYSSELNVNALELDDSALYLCASRRLAELDEQFFGPGTRLTVL.

The rearrangement uses TRBV27 and TRBJ2-1, with TRBD2 identical over 8 bases. The V segment lost 3 bases and the J segment 4 bases; nucleotides outside the gene matches: 5. The CDR3 is made up of 15 amino acids. Germline CDR1 and CDR2: MNHEY and SMNVEV (reference sequence). DNA for the CDR3: TGTGCCAGCAGTTTGAGCGGGAGTACGTACAATGAGCAGTTCTTC. Protein: CASSLSGSTYNEQFF.

The rearrangement uses TRBV5-1 and TRBJ2-7, with TRBD1 matching over 11 bases. Germline CDR1 reads SGHRS; CDR2 reads YFSETQ. The CDR3 is made up of 18 amino acids. V shed 0 bases, J shed 4 bases, and the junction held 12 bases outside the gene matches. CDR3 nucleotides: TGCGCCAGCAGCTTGGCCTTTTTTCCGGACAGGGGGCAGTACGAGCAGTACTTC. Amino acid sequence: CASSLAFFPDRGQYEQYF. Drawing the rest from reference TRBV5-1 and TRBJ2-7, the complete variable domain is KAGVTQTPRYLIKTRGQQVTLSCSPISGHRSVSWYQQTPGQGLQFLFEYFSETQRNKGNFPGRFSGRQFSNSRSEMNVSTLELGDSALYLCASSLAFFPDRGQYEQYFGPGTRLTVT.

In this sample, this clone turned up once. This chain connects TRBV27 to TRBJ2-5; TRBD2 might be the D (7 bases). The CDR3 contains 15 residues. The V gene's germline CDR1 is MNHEY and CDR2 SMNVEV (reference sequence). V lost 1 base to trimming and J lost 5 bases, with 14 bases between them. The CDR3 sequence is CASSLYGGGGETQYF. The CDR3 nucleotides are TGTGCCAGCAGTTTATACGGCGGGGGCGGGGAGACCCAGTACTTC.

The CDR3 reads CASGSDSQETQYF. CDR3 DNA: TGCGCCAGCGGCTCGGACAGCCAAGAGACCCAGTACTTC. This chain joins TRBV4-1 and TRBJ2-5; TRBD1 might be the D (6 bases). The CDR3 contains 13 residues. V lost 8 bases and J 1 base, leaving 11 bases between the germline ends. Looked up from germline, CDR1 is MGHRA and CDR2 is YSYEKL.

For the CDR3, the DNA is TGTGCCAGCAGCTCGACATCATCCTACGAGCAGTACTTC. Translation gives CASSSTSSYEQYF. The chain joins TRBV7-2 to TRBJ2-7; D is unclear. The CDR3 spans 13 residues. The ends were cut back, 4 bases at V and 1 base at J, with 8 bases in the middle. CDR1 SGHTA and CDR2 FQGNSA come from the germline V gene.

The genes are TRBV4-1 and TRBJ2-7; TRBD2 aligns across 8 bases. Per germline, CDR1 MGHRA and CDR2 YSYEKL. This CDR3 has 15 amino acids. V lost 1 base, J lost 2 bases, and 4 bases stayed unmatched. CDR3 loop: CASSQAGGHPYEQYF. In nucleotides, the CDR3 is TGCGCCAGCAGCCAAGCGGGAGGGCACCCCTACGAGCAGTACTTC.

The CDR3 loop reads CASSLRGYEQYF. CDR3 nucleotides: TGTGCCAGCAGCTTACGGGGATACGAGCAGTACTTC. The rearrangement links TRBV7-9 to TRBJ2-7, with D possibly TRBD2 on 5 matching bases. Germline V lookup: CDR1 SEHNR, CDR2 FQNEAQ (reference sequence). The ends were cut back, 2 bases at V and 4 bases at J, with 6 bases in the middle. CDR3 length equals 12 residues. The full variable domain, in which reference TRBV7-9 and TRBJ2-7 provide the parts outside the CDR3, is DTGVSQNPRHKITKRGQNVTFRCDPISEHNRLYWYRQTLGQGPEFLTYFQNEAQLEKSRLLSDRFSAERPKGSFSTLEIQRTEQGDSAMYLCASSLRGYEQYFGPGTRLTVT.

V gene TRBV4-2 combines with J gene TRBJ2-7; 7 positions match TRBD2. Trimming took 4 bases from V and 2 from J; bases not matched to a gene: 8. Germline values: CDR1 LGHNA, CDR2 YNFKEQ. The CDR3 sequence is 15 residues long. CDR3 sequence: CASSPRLAVTYEQYF. DNA for the CDR3: TGTGCCAGCAGCCCAAGGCTAGCGGTTACCTACGAGCAGTACTTC.

This chain joins TRBV6-1 and TRBJ1-2, with unresolved D. Germline-derived CDR1 and CDR2 are MNHNS and SASEGT. The CDR3 is made up of 14 amino acids. The V and J ends lost 1 base and 4 bases respectively, with 10 bases between them. The CDR3 protein is CASSEGRGAYGYTF. The CDR3 DNA reads TGTGCCAGCAGTGAAGGCCGCGGCGCCTATGGCTACACCTTC.

V is TRBV27 and J is TRBJ2-6, with 12 bases that match TRBD2. CDR1 is MNHEY and CDR2 is SMNVEV in the germline V gene (reference sequence). V shed 5 bases, J shed 3 bases, and the junction held 11 bases outside the gene matches. CDR3 length: 19 residues. The CDR3 DNA is TGTGCCAGCAGTCCGTCTCTAGCGGGAGGGCCTTTTGGGGCCAACGTCCTGACTTTC. Amino acids: CASSPSLAGGPFGANVLTF.

The chain links TRBV5-1 to TRBJ2-7; D uncertain. Germline assignment: CDR1 SGHRS and CDR2 YFSETQ. The CDR3 totals 11 residues. Trimming took 3 bases from V and 6 from J, leaving 7 bases between them. The CDR3 region is CASSSSFEQYF. Here the CDR3 DNA reads TGCGCCAGCAGCTCCTCTTTCGAGCAGTACTTC.

The table lists this clone with a few counts. The chain recombines TRBV27 with TRBJ2-7; TRBD1 matches at 8 bases. The CDR3 contains 14 residues. Germline-derived CDR1 and CDR2 are MNHEY and SMNVEV (reference sequence). V lost 8 bases, J lost 0 bases, and 6 bases stayed unmatched. The CDR3 loop is CASWGQEDSYEQYF. In nucleotides, the CDR3 is TGTGCCAGCTGGGGACAGGAGGACTCCTACGAGCAGTACTTC.

The rearrangement joins TRBV10-2 to TRBJ1-4; 7 bases map to TRBD1. The CDR3 runs 20 residues. Trimming cost V 0 bases and J 0 bases; bases outside gene matches: 13. The germline gives CDR1 WSHSY, CDR2 SAAADI. The CDR3 loop reads CASSESSPRTGRSTNEKLFF. The CDR3 nucleotides read TGCGCCAGCAGTGAGTCGAGTCCTAGGACAGGACGATCAACTAATGAAAAACTGTTTTTT.

V gene TRBV12-5 combines with J gene TRBJ1-1; D is undetermined. CDR3 length equals 13 residues. Germline CDR1 LGHNT, CDR2 FRNRAP. V lost 6 bases to trimming and J lost 2 bases, with 10 bases between them. Here the CDR3 DNA reads TGTGCTAGTGGCCCTGGGCGTAACACTGAAGCTTTCTTT. It is translated as CASGPGRNTEAFF.

The chain carries TRBV15 and TRBJ2-5; 10 bases agree with TRBD1. Germline-derived CDR1 and CDR2 are LNHNV and YYDKDF (reference sequence). V trimming: 1 base; J trimming: 5 bases; junction bases outside the gene matches: 16. This CDR3 contains 19 residues. The CDR3 protein is CATSRVGSRRDRGRETQYF. The CDR3 DNA reads TGTGCCACCAGCAGAGTTGGGTCGAGGCGGGACAGGGGTAGGGAGACCCAGTACTTC.

V usage is TRBV11-2 and J usage is TRBJ1-1; D unclear. The CDR3 is made up of 16 amino acids. Germline assignment: CDR1 SGHAT and CDR2 FQNNGV. The germline V and J ends were trimmed by 8 bases and 3 bases, with 22 bases remaining between them. Here the CDR3 DNA reads TGTGCCAGCGGAACCCCCGGGGAAGACCTTGACACTGAAGCTTTCTTT. It encodes CASGTPGEDLDTEAFF.

The chain couples TRBV7-2 to TRBJ1-5; no clear D. The germline V gene encodes CDR1 SGHTA and CDR2 FQGNSA. Trimming stripped 0 bases from V and 2 bases from J, with 17 bases between. CDR3 length: 18 amino acids. As DNA, the CDR3 is TGTGCCAGCAGCTTAGCGATCGGACGGGAGAGAGGCAATCAGCCCCAGCATTTT. As protein: CASSLAIGRERGNQPQHF.

This sequence joins TRBV6-1 and TRBJ2-7; perhaps TRBD2 as D (6 bases). The CDR3 totals 15 residues. The V gene lost 0 bases and the J gene lost 0 bases, with 9 bases spanning the gap. Germline CDR1 MNHNS, CDR2 SASEGT. CDR3 coding DNA: TGTGCCAGCAGTGAAGCCAGGACTAACTCCTACGAGCAGTACTTC. This gives the protein CASSEARTNSYEQYF.

This chain joins TRBV28 and TRBJ2-2; 9 bases map to TRBD1. After removal of 6 bases from V and 5 bases from J, the junction contained 7 bases not matched to a gene. The CDR3 is made up of 15 amino acids. Germline assignment: CDR1 MDHEN and CDR2 SYDVKM. CDR3 in DNA: TGTGCCAGCAGCCCACACAGGGGGCGGACCGGGGAGCTGTTTTTT. Translated, it gives CASSPHRGRTGELFF.

This clone was found once. J is TRBJ2-3 and V is TRBV5-1; the match to TRBD2 covers 8 bases. There are 17 residues in the CDR3. Germline CDR1 reads SGHRS; CDR2 reads YFSETQ. With 5 bases clipped from V and 4 bases from J, the junction kept 15 bases outside the gene matches. CDR3 residues: CASRRGIAGPIADTQYF. The CDR3 nucleotides are TGCGCCAGCAGACGCGGCATAGCGGGACCGATTGCAGATACGCAGTATTTT.

V and J are TRBV5-6 and TRBJ2-7, with 9 bases fitting TRBD2. CDR1 and CDR2 from the germline V gene are SGHDT and YYEEEE. After removal of 0 bases from V and 5 bases from J, the junction contained 9 bases not matched to a gene. This CDR3 region has 16 residues. The CDR3 DNA reads as TGTGCCAGCAGCTTGGCCACGGAGCGGGAGGAGGACGAGCAGTACTTC. Protein product: CASSLATEREEDEQYF.

The gene calls are TRBV5-1 and TRBJ1-3; D is ambiguous. Germline V lookup: CDR1 SGHRS, CDR2 YFSETQ. V shed 5 bases and J shed 0 bases, with 15 bases lying between them. The CDR3 has 16 residues. CDR3: CASSKGTDLSGNTIYF. DNA of the CDR3: TGCGCCAGCAGTAAAGGAACAGATCTCTCTGGAAACACCATATATTTT.

The table lists this clone with a few counts. The chain links TRBV27 to TRBJ1-1; D is possibly TRBD1 (5 bases). This CDR3 has 15 residues. CDR1 MNHEY and CDR2 SMNVEV come from the germline V gene (reference sequence). The V and J ends lost 5 bases and 1 base respectively, with 14 bases between them. The DNA for the CDR3 is TGTGCCAGCAGTAAGAACCAGGGTAAGAACACTGAAGCTTTCTTT. It specifies CASSKNQGKNTEAFF.

The sample holds a few counts of this clone. This chain connects TRBV19 to TRBJ2-2; D unresolved. Germline V gene sequence: CDR1 LNHDA, CDR2 SQIVND (reference sequence). Trimming cost V 5 bases and J 6 bases, with 7 bases left between them. The CDR3 contains 12 residues. The CDR3 loop is CASSFPAGELFF. CDR3 coding DNA: TGTGCCAGTAGTTTCCCTGCCGGGGAGCTGTTTTTT. Based on the CDR3 plus reference TRBV19 and TRBJ2-2, the full variable domain is DGGITQSPKYLFRKEGQNVTLSCEQNLNHDAMYWYRQDPGQGLRLIYYSQIVNDFQKGDIAEGYSVSREKKESFPLTVTSAQKNPTAFYLCASSFPAGELFFGEGSRLTVL.